The 3 T cell receptor beta chains in this list originate from one sample, sequenced in a study of cytomegalovirus exposure and HLA in healthy donors. PCR employed 60 Vbeta and 13 Jbeta primers. Repertoires were generated with immunoSEQ multiplex PCR, while TCRdb's copy carries only in-frame clones and drops some. The sample yields about 88,000 clones, around 70% seen once. The specimen was PBMCs. The receptors were sampled from a man aged 45-60 years in good health and CMV-seronegative.

This clone has a handful of counts. The same CDR3 arises from other DNA sequences in this sample as well. The chain recombines TRBV5-1 with TRBJ2-5, with D hard to call. The CDR3 totals 11 residues. Trimming shortened V by 4 bases and J by 2 bases, and 3 bases separated the two germline ends. Germline values: CDR1 SGHRS, CDR2 YFSETQ. CDR3 region: CASSLQETQYF. The CDR3 DNA reads as TGCGCCAGCAGCCTACAAGAGACCCAGTACTTC.

This chain joins TRBV15 and TRBJ2-7, with 9 bases fitting TRBD2. The CDR3 runs 15 residues. Germline CDR1 and CDR2: LNHNV and YYDKDF (reference sequence). The V gene end was trimmed by 1 base and the J gene end by 2 bases; junction bases not matched to a gene: 3. The CDR3 coding sequence is TGTGCCACCAGCAGAGGTACTAGCGGGCCCTACGAGCAGTACGTC. It encodes CATSRGTSGPYEQYV.

As to this clone: A read error may account for a junction end that differs from germline. V usage is TRBV10-3 and J usage is TRBJ2-2, with 9 bases identical to TRBD2. Per the germline V gene, CDR1 is ENHRY and CDR2 is SYGVKD. The CDR3 extends over 17 amino acids. The CDR3 DNA sequence: TGTGCCTTCAGGAATACAGCGGGGGGATTAAACACCGGGGAGCTGTTTTTT. Residues: CAFRNTAGGLNTGELFF.